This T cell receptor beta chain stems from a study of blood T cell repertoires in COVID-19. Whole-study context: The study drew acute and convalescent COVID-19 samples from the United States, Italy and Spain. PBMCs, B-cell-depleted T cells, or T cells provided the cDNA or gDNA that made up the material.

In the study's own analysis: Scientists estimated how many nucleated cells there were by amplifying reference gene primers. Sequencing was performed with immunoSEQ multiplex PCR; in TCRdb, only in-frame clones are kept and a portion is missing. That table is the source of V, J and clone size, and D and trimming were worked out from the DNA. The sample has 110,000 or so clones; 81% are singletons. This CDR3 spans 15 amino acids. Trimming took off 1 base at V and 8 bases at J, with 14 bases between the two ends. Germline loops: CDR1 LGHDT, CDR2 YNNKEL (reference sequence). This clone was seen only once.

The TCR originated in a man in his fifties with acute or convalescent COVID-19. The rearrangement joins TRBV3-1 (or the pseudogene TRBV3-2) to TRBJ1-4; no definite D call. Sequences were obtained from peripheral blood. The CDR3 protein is CASSQGVLGREKLFF. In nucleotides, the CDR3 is TGTGCCAGCAGCCAAGGGGTCCTTGGGCGAGAAAAACTGTTTTTT.